Each of the 17 T cell receptor beta chains below was sequenced from the same sample in a study of blood T cell repertoires in COVID-19. Clones were sequenced by immunoSEQ multiplex PCR, and TCRdb holds only the in-frame ones, with some missing. The data contain about 88,000 clones, approximately 91% of them singletons. Source material: peripheral blood. The receptors stem from a man in his sixties with acute or convalescent COVID-19.

The rearrangement uses TRBV9 and TRBJ2-5; 8 nucleotides match TRBD2. The trim removed 3 bases at V and 2 bases at J, leaving 9 bases unmatched. Germline CDR1 reads SGDLS; CDR2 reads YYNGEE. This CDR3 comprises 16 residues. CDR3 bases: TGTGCCAGCAGCGCTCACCGACTAGCGACTCAAGAGACCCAGTACTTC. It codes for CASSAHRLATQETQYF.

Concerning this clone itself: The junction shows a germline mismatch at one end, possibly a read error. In nucleotides, the CDR3 is TGTGCTAGCAGCTTAGGGGCGGGAGGGGGGCAGTTCTTC. Protein: CASSLGAGGGQFF. The chain is built from TRBV7-7 and TRBJ2-1; 9 bases are a match to TRBD2. There are 13 residues in the CDR3. Germline V gene data show CDR1 as SSHAT and CDR2 as FNYEAQ (reference sequence).

This chain uses TRBV13 with TRBJ1-2; D perhaps matches TRBD1 (5 bases). The CDR3 sequence is 13 residues long. Germline CDR1 is PRHDT and CDR2 is FYEKMQ (reference sequence). Trimming cost V 2 bases and J 6 bases, with 10 bases left between them. CDR3 DNA sequence: TGTGCCAGCAGCTTAACAGGCCGCGATGGCTACACCTTC. It encodes CASSLTGRDGYTF.

V and J are TRBV12-3 or TRBV12-4 and TRBJ1-4, with D possibly being TRBD1 (5 bases). The V end was cut by 1 base, the J end by 8 bases, with 5 bases between. CDR3 length: 12 residues. CDR3 amino acids: CASSLGTEKLFF. CDR3 in DNA: TGTGCCAGCAGTTTAGGGACAGAAAAACTGTTTTTT.

Only a few counts were recorded for this clone. V is TRBV2 and J is TRBJ2-3; D is possibly TRBD2 (6 bases). The CDR3 spans 13 residues. The germline V gene has CDR1 SNHLY and CDR2 FYNNEI. V was cut by 4 bases and J by 4 bases, with 9 bases left in between. Written as DNA, the CDR3 is TGTGCCAGCAGTGTTCGCGGGGCAGATACGCAGTATTTT. Protein sequence: CASSVRGADTQYF.

V is TRBV6-2 or TRBV6-3 and J is TRBJ2-1; 9 nucleotides line up with TRBD2. Per the germline V gene, CDR1 is MNHEY and CDR2 is SVGEGT. This CDR3 comprises 16 residues. V lost 4 bases, J lost 4 bases, and 8 bases stayed unmatched. The chain's CDR3 is CASSLPSGTVYNEQFF. The CDR3 bases are TGTGCCAGCAGTTTGCCTAGCGGGACGGTTTACAATGAGCAGTTCTTC.

The V gene is TRBV10-3, the J gene TRBJ2-7; D may be TRBD2 (5 bases). Trimming removed 4 bases at V and 0 bases at J, with 10 bases between. CDR1 and CDR2 from the germline V gene are ENHRY and SYGVKD. The CDR3 is 14 residues long. The CDR3 here is CAISGTGNSYEQYF. The CDR3 nucleotides are TGTGCCATCAGTGGGACCGGGAACTCCTACGAGCAGTACTTC.

The V and J genes are TRBV6-5 and TRBJ2-5; D not resolved. With 6 bases removed from V and 2 bases from J, the gap between germline ends came to 13 bases. CDR1 is MNHEY and CDR2 is SVGAGI in the germline V gene. The CDR3 runs to 14 residues. The DNA of the CDR3 is TGTGCCAGCAGCATCGGAGAGAGGCAAGAGACCCAGTACTTC. As protein: CASSIGERQETQYF.

This clone was seen once. The genes are TRBV18 and TRBJ1-2; D might be TRBD1 (5 bases). Germline CDR1 reads KGHSH; CDR2 reads LQKENI. V dropped 2 bases and J dropped 2 bases, with 6 bases sitting between them. This CDR3 comprises 13 residues. CDR3 coding DNA: TGTGCCAGCTCACCAGCAGGGAACTATGGCTACACCTTC. Its translation is CASSPAGNYGYTF.

The chain joins TRBV19 to TRBJ1-5, with 9 bases identical to TRBD1. V was pared by 11 bases and J by 0 bases, with 5 bases of the junction left unmatched. The CDR3 extends over 14 amino acids. The V gene's germline CDR1 is LNHDA and CDR2 SQIVND (reference sequence). CDR3 sequence: CAADRGTSNQPQHF. The DNA for the CDR3 is TGTGCCGCCGACAGGGGGACTAGCAATCAGCCCCAGCATTTT.

The CDR3 loop reads CASSLTGTSDFYNEQFF. In nucleotides, the CDR3 is TGTGCCAGTAGTCTAACCGGGACTAGCGATTTCTACAATGAGCAGTTCTTC. The rearrangement links TRBV19 to TRBJ2-1, with 10 bases that match TRBD2. Germline loops: CDR1 LNHDA, CDR2 SQIVND (reference sequence). Trimming at V came to 5 bases and at J to 3 bases, leaving 10 bases not matched to a gene. This CDR3 contains 17 residues.

For this clone: At the DNA level, this CDR3 is encoded by other sequences in the same sample as well. The chain carries TRBV7-2 and TRBJ2-7; TRBD2 aligns across 11 bases. The CDR3 contains 15 residues. V shed 0 bases, J shed 2 bases, and the junction held 0 bases outside the gene matches. The germline V gene has CDR1 SGHTA and CDR2 FQGNSA. The CDR3 is CASSLASGRAYEQYF. CDR3 nucleotides: TGTGCCAGCAGCTTAGCTAGCGGGAGGGCCTACGAGCAGTACTTC.

The table lists this clone with a count of one. V gene TRBV3-1 (or the pseudogene TRBV3-2) combines with J gene TRBJ2-5; 14 nucleotides agree with TRBD2. V shed 0 bases, J shed 5 bases, and the junction held 5 bases outside the gene matches. CDR1 is LGHDT, CDR2 YNNKEL, per germline (reference sequence). The CDR3 is 17 amino acids. This chain's CDR3 is CASSQDRLAGGWETQYF. The CDR3 DNA is TGTGCCAGCAGCCAAGATCGACTAGCGGGAGGGTGGGAGACCCAGTACTTC.

This chain joins TRBV7-3 and TRBJ2-3, with TRBD2 matching 9 bases. CDR3 size: 13 residues. V trimming: 8 bases; J trimming: 2 bases; junction bases outside the gene matches: 2. Germline CDR1 SGHTA, CDR2 FQGTGA. CDR3 loop: CASGGRATDTQYF. Here the CDR3 DNA reads TGTGCCAGCGGCGGGAGGGCCACAGATACGCAGTATTTT.

V and J are TRBV24-1 and TRBJ2-7; D may be TRBD2 (5 bases). V lost 3 bases and J lost 0, with 8 bases in between. This CDR3 is built from 14 residues. Germline V gene sequence: CDR1 KGHDR, CDR2 SFDVKD. The CDR3 DNA follows: TGTGCCACCAGTGATGCCCGGGACTCCTACGAGCAGTACTTC. Its translation is CATSDARDSYEQYF.

V gene TRBV28 combines with J gene TRBJ2-7; 8 positions match TRBD2. The V segment lost 5 bases and the J segment 1 base; nucleotides outside the gene matches: 10. The CDR3 extends over 16 amino acids. CDR1 MDHEN and CDR2 SYDVKM come from the germline V gene. The CDR3 DNA sequence: TGTGCCAGCAGTCCGAGGACGGGGGGGACATCCTACGAGCAGTACTTC. Its translation: CASSPRTGGTSYEQYF.

The V call is TRBV5-1, the J call TRBJ2-3; weak D call: TRBD1 (6 bases). This CDR3 spans 20 amino acids. Germline V gene data show CDR1 as SGHRS and CDR2 as YFSETQ. Trimming cost V 0 bases and J 0 bases, with 23 bases left between them. CDR3 bases: TGCGCCAGCAGCTTGGAAGGGGGTGGCGGAAATAAGTATAGCACAGATACGCAGTATTTT. Its protein is CASSLEGGGGNKYSTDTQYF. Looking up the rest from reference TRBV5-1 and TRBJ2-3 gives the full variable domain: KAGVTQTPRYLIKTRGQQVTLSCSPISGHRSVSWYQQTPGQGLQFLFEYFSETQRNKGNFPGRFSGRQFSNSRSEMNVSTLELGDSALYLCASSLEGGGGNKYSTDTQYFGPGTRLTVL.